The clone carrying this T cell receptor beta chain was detected only a few times. This record belongs to a study of blood T cell repertoires in COVID-19. The wider study: COVID-19 samples from acute and convalescent phases originated in the United States, Italy and Spain. The cDNA or gDNA used as material had been derived from T cells, B-cell-depleted T cells, or PBMCs.

The length of the CDR3 is 16 residues. J was trimmed by 4 bases and V by 7 bases; bases with no gene match: 13. Germline V lookup: CDR1 SGHRS, CDR2 YFSETQ. In the original processing: Counts of nucleated cells, estimated from reference gene primer amplification, were obtained. TCRdb's table, derived via immunoSEQ multiplex PCR, lists solely in-frame clones and lacks some. Clone size and the V and J calls come from that table; the DNA yielded D and trimming. The sample lists around 150,000 clones; around 90% were seen once. The specimen sequenced was peripheral blood. The V and J genes are TRBV5-1 and TRBJ2-1; 8 nucleotides align to TRBD2. The sequence was collected from a man in his fifties or sixties with active or convalescent COVID-19. CDR3 sequence reads: CASSLQLAGQYNEQFF. The CDR3 DNA is TGCGCCAGCTCCCTTCAGTTAGCGGGACAATACAATGAGCAGTTCTTC.